The 21 T cell receptor beta chains in this list originate from one sample, sequenced in a study of T cell clonality in common variable immunodeficiency. Profiled with immunoSEQ multiplex PCR; TCRdb holds only in-frame clones, not every one. The sample contains fewer than 75,000 clones, none of them singletons. The sequenced sample was peripheral blood mononuclear cells. The receptors shown here come from a person between 18 and 75 years old in good health.

This clone was counted ten times or more. The CDR3 end falls 3 residues outside the read, so it is completed with the germline J gene. The chain joins TRBV5-6 to TRBJ1-2; D not resolved. V lost 1 base, J lost 6 bases, and 7 bases lay in between. This CDR3 contains 12 residues. Germline loops: CDR1 SGHDT, CDR2 YYEEEE. The part of the CDR3 DNA that was read is TGTGCCAGCAGCTTGCAACACGATGGC. It encodes CASSLQHDG. The whole CDR3 sequence reads CASSLQHDGYTF.

This clone was seen many times. The read finishes 3 residues shy of the CDR3 end, and the germline J gene is used to complete it. The chain carries TRBV20-1 and TRBJ2-3; D is unclear. Trimming stripped 2 bases from V and 2 bases from J, with 8 bases between. The CDR3 length is 13 residues. Germline V gene sequence: CDR1 DFQATT, CDR2 SNEGSKA (reference sequence). CDR3 protein: CSARPQATDTQYF. CDR3 DNA, as far as it was read: TGCAGTGCTAGACCCCAAGCCACAGATACG.

This clone was seen many times. The DNA ends 3 residues before the CDR3 does, and the rest of the CDR3 is filled in from the germline J gene. The chain is built from TRBV5-1 and TRBJ2-7; TRBD1 matches 9 bases. Trimming took 7 bases from V and 5 from J; bases not matched to a gene: 7. Looked up from germline, CDR1 is SGHRS and CDR2 is YFSETQ. The CDR3 spans 13 residues. CDR3 sequence reads: CASRAGQGNEQYF. Incomplete CDR3 DNA: TGCGCCAGCCGTGCGGGACAGGGTAACGAG.

A few counts support this clone. The CDR3 end falls 3 residues outside the read, so it is completed with the germline J gene. The chain carries TRBV7-6 and TRBJ1-1; 9 nucleotides line up with TRBD1. The trim removed 5 bases at V and 6 bases at J, leaving 7 bases unmatched. Germline CDR1 is SGHVS and CDR2 is FNYEAQ. The CDR3 totals 14 residues. The CDR3 is CASSRLGQGAEAFF. Partial CDR3 DNA: TGTGCCAGCAGCCGCTTGGGACAGGGCGCTGAA.

In this sample, this clone turned up many times. From the germline J gene comes the end of the CDR3, since the read stops 3 residues before it. The chain is built from TRBV19 and TRBJ2-6; TRBD1 might be the D (5 bases). The germline V and J ends were trimmed by 7 bases and 1 base, with 11 bases remaining between them. CDR3 length: 15 residues. Germline CDR1 reads LNHDA; CDR2 reads SQIVND (reference sequence). The sequenced CDR3 bases are TGTGCCAGTACTCTCAGGACATCTGGGGCCAACGTC. Its protein product is CASTLRTSGANV. The complete CDR3 sequence is CASTLRTSGANVLTF.

This clone has a count of ten or more. The read ends 3 residues shy of where the CDR3 ends; the end is completed using the germline J gene. The chain uses TRBV20-1 and TRBJ1-5; D is ambiguous. The ends were cut back, 0 bases at V and 6 bases at J, with 15 bases in the middle. CDR3 size: 15 residues. The germline gives CDR1 DFQATT, CDR2 SNEGSKA (reference sequence). The CDR3 bases that were read are TGCAGTGCTAGAGAGATAGCGTCAGGTAGTCAGCCC. Translated, it gives CSAREIASGSQP. The full CDR3 sequence reads CSAREIASGSQPQHF.

This clone appeared many times. The read ends 3 residues before the CDR3 terminus; that terminus is restored from the germline J gene. J is TRBJ2-1 and V is TRBV14; D unresolved. The CDR3 sequence is 16 residues long. Germline V gene data show CDR1 as SGHDN and CDR2 as FVKESK. V was cut by 4 bases and J by 2 bases, with 15 bases left in between. CDR3 in amino acids: CASSLPTSSAYNEQFF. The part of the CDR3 DNA that was read is TGTGCCAGCAGCCTCCCCACGAGTTCGGCCTACAATGAG.

This clone was seen repeatedly, ten times or more. The CDR3 goes on 3 residues after the read ends, and that part is filled in from the germline J gene. This rearrangement joins TRBV10-3 to TRBJ2-3; D is ambiguous. This CDR3 is 14 amino acids long. Trimming removed 3 bases from V and 6 bases from J, with 13 bases in between. In germline, CDR1 is ENHRY, CDR2 SYGVKD. CDR3 DNA (partial): TGTGCCATCAGTGACCCCACTCCCCGGGATACG. Encoded protein: CAISDPTPRDT. The whole CDR3 is CAISDPTPRDTQYF.

This clone was detected many times. The read stops 3 residues short of the end of the CDR3; the missing end is completed from the germline J gene. V is TRBV19 and J is TRBJ2-5, with 10 positions matching TRBD1. This CDR3 is built from 15 residues. With V trimmed by 3 bases and J by 5 bases, 6 bases remained unmatched. Germline values: CDR1 LNHDA, CDR2 SQIVND (reference sequence). This CDR3 reads CASSIQTGGWETQYF. CDR3 bases read: TGTGCCAGTAGTATCCAGACAGGGGGCTGGGAGACC.

Ten or more counts support this clone. Read coverage stops 3 residues before the CDR3 terminus; the germline J gene supplies the remainder. This chain uses TRBV30 with TRBJ2-2; TRBD1 matches 10 bases. From germline, CDR1 is GTSNPN and CDR2 SVGIG (reference sequence). The CDR3 spans 14 residues. Trimming cost V 3 bases and J 7 bases; bases outside gene matches: 5. CDR3 protein: CAWRTTGGVGELFF. The covered CDR3 bases are TGTGCCTGGAGGACGACAGGGGGCGTCGGGGAG.

This clone has ten or more counts. The CDR3 end falls 3 residues outside the read, so it is completed with the germline J gene. The gene calls are TRBV5-1 and TRBJ2-2, with D possibly matching TRBD1 (6 bases). The CDR3 contains 16 residues. The germline V gene has CDR1 SGHRS and CDR2 YFSETQ. V dropped 4 bases and J dropped 2 bases, with 15 bases sitting between them. The part of the CDR3 DNA that was read is TGCGCCAGCAGCCCCGAACCCAGGGGAAACACCGGGGAG. Amino acid sequence: CASSPEPRGNTGE. The whole CDR3 reads CASSPEPRGNTGELFF. The whole variable domain, remainder taken from reference TRBV5-1 and TRBJ2-2, is KAGVTQTPRYLIKTRGQQVTLSCSPISGHRSVSWYQQTPGQGLQFLFEYFSETQRNKGNFPGRFSGRQFSNSRSEMNVSTLELGDSALYLCASSPEPRGNTGELFFGEGSRLTVL.

This clone showed up many times. The missing CDR3 end, 3 residues past where the read stops, is filled in from the germline J gene. V is TRBV20-1 and J is TRBJ2-2; D possibly corresponds to TRBD2 (5 bases). V was clipped by 3 bases and J by 5 bases, with 25 bases between them. CDR3 length: 18 residues. Germline V gene lookup returns CDR1 DFQATT and CDR2 SNEGSKA (reference sequence). Here the CDR3 reads CSASIGLGRLRGTGELFF. The part of the CDR3 DNA that was read is TGCAGTGCTAGTATCGGTCTTGGCCGGCTCCGAGGGACCGGGGAG.

This clone has a count of ten or more. The read finishes 3 residues shy of the CDR3 end, and the germline J gene is used to complete it. The chain recombines TRBV5-1 with TRBJ2-1, with 10 bases fitting TRBD2. V lost 2 bases and J lost 5; bases outside the gene matches: 10. From germline, CDR1 is SGHRS and CDR2 YFSETQ. The CDR3 has 17 amino acids. The part of the CDR3 DNA that was read is TGCGCCAGCAGCTTTATAGCGGGAGGAGGTTTGAACAATGAG. Protein sequence: CASSFIAGGGLNNE. The CDR3, in full, reads CASSFIAGGGLNNEQFF.

This clone was recorded at least ten times. The CDR3 end is not reached by the read, which stops 3 residues before it; the germline J gene fills it in. The chain combines TRBV30 with TRBJ2-1; 10 bases map to TRBD2. Germline loops: CDR1 GTSNPN, CDR2 SVGIG (reference sequence). Trimming took 2 bases from V and 7 from J; bases not matched to a gene: 14. The CDR3 sequence is 17 residues long. CDR3 DNA, as far as it was read: TGTGCCTGGAGTCCAACCACATCTAGCGGGAGTTGGAATGAG. It codes for CAWSPTTSSGSWNE. In full, the CDR3 reads CAWSPTTSSGSWNEQFF.

This clone was seen ten or more times. The read halts 3 residues ahead of the CDR3 end, with the missing end drawn from the germline J gene. The chain combines TRBV20-1 with TRBJ1-5, with TRBD1 identical over 9 bases. The V gene end was trimmed by 3 bases and the J gene end by 5 bases; junction bases not matched to a gene: 11. Germline V gene sequence: CDR1 DFQATT, CDR2 SNEGSKA (reference sequence). The CDR3 has 16 residues. The CDR3 sequence is CSASAGTGRSHQPQHF. The sequenced CDR3 bases are TGCAGTGCTAGCGCGGGGACAGGGAGATCGCATCAGCCC.

This clone was seen at least ten times. The CDR3 bases that were read are TGTGCCAGCAGATCAGGACAGGGGCTCACAGATACG. Translating gives CASRSGQGLTDT. The entire CDR3 is CASRSGQGLTDTQYF. The chain is built from TRBV7-9 and TRBJ2-3; 9 bases line up with TRBD1. The read halts 3 residues ahead of the CDR3 end, with the missing end drawn from the germline J gene. Looked up from germline, CDR1 is SEHNR and CDR2 is FQNEAQ (reference sequence). V gave up 6 bases and J gave up 2 bases; unmatched junction bases: 6. This CDR3 contains 15 residues.

A few counts support this clone. Read data end 3 residues before the CDR3 end; the end is taken from the germline J gene. The chain uses TRBV19 and TRBJ1-2, with TRBD1 as a possible D gene (5 bases). CDR1 and CDR2 (germline): LNHDA, SQIVND (reference sequence). The CDR3 is 14 amino acids. The CDR3 DNA, read in part, is TGTGCCAGTAGCGGGACTAGGCCACTCAATGAC. Encoded protein: CASSGTRPLND. From start to end, the CDR3 is CASSGTRPLNDYTF. The full variable domain, rest sourced from reference TRBV19 and TRBJ1-2, is DGGITQSPKYLFRKEGQNVTLSCEQNLNHDAMYWYRQDPGQGLRLIYYSQIVNDFQKGDIAEGYSVSREKKESFPLTVTSAQKNPTAFYLCASSGTRPLNDYTFGSGTRLTVV.

This clone was detected ten times or more. The read terminates 3 residues before the CDR3 end, so the remaining end is supplied by the germline J gene. The rearrangement links TRBV20-1 to TRBJ2-7; D uncertain. Germline CDR1 reads DFQATT; CDR2 reads SNEGSKA (reference sequence). Trimming shortened V by 0 bases and J by 3 bases, and 12 bases separated the two germline ends. The CDR3 runs 14 residues. This CDR3 is CSARDPVAVYEQYF. CDR3 DNA (partial): TGCAGTGCTAGAGATCCGGTCGCCGTCTACGAG.

This clone showed up many times. The read ends 3 residues before the CDR3 terminus; that terminus is restored from the germline J gene. The V gene is TRBV29-1, the J gene TRBJ2-3, with 9 bases matching TRBD2. This CDR3 contains 14 residues. Unmatched junction bases numbered 5, after V lost 1 base and J lost 6 bases. Germline V gene lookup returns CDR1 SQVTM and CDR2 ANQGSEA. The sequenced part of the CDR3 DNA is TGCAGCGTTGAAGGAGGGACTAGCAGCGATACG. Residues: CSVEGGTSSDT. The whole CDR3 sequence is CSVEGGTSSDTQYF.

This clone occurred many times. From the germline J gene comes the end of the CDR3, since the read stops 3 residues before it. The genes are TRBV2 and TRBJ2-5; D is possibly TRBD2 (5 bases). CDR3 length equals 12 residues. Trimming shortened V by 6 bases and J by 0 bases, and 5 bases separated the two germline ends. CDR1 and CDR2 (germline): SNHLY, FYNNEI. CDR3 sequence reads: CASRDYQETQYF. Incomplete CDR3 DNA: TGTGCCAGCAGGGACTACCAAGAGACC.

Many counts were recorded for this clone. The read stops 3 residues short of the end of the CDR3; the missing end is completed from the germline J gene. V gene TRBV5-1 combines with J gene TRBJ2-5; D is uncertain. Trimming removed 0 bases at V and 2 bases at J, with 8 bases between. The CDR3 covers 14 residues. Germline-derived CDR1 and CDR2 are SGHRS and YFSETQ. The CDR3 here is CASSLAAVQETQYF. CDR3 bases read: TGCGCCAGCAGCTTGGCTGCGGTACAAGAGACC.